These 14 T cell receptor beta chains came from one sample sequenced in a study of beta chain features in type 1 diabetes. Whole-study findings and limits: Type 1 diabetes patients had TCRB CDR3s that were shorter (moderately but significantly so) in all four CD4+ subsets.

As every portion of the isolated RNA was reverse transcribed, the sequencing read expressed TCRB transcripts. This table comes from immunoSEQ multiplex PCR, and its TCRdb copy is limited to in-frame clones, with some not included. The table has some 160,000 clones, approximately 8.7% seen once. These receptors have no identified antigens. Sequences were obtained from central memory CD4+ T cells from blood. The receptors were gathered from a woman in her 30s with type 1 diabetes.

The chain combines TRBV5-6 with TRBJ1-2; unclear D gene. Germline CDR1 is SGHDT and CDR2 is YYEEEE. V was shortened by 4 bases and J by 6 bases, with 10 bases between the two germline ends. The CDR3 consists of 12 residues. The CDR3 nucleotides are TGTGCCAGCAGCCTCCGAGATCATGGCTACACCTTC. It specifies CASSLRDHGYTF.

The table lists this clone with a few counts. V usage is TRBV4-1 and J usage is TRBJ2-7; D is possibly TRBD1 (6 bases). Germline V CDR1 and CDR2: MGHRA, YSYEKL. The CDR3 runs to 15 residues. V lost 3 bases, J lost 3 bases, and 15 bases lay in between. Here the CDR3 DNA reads TGCGCCAGCAGCCACCAGCGCGCAGGGGACTACGAGCAGTACTTC. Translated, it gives CASSHQRAGDYEQYF.

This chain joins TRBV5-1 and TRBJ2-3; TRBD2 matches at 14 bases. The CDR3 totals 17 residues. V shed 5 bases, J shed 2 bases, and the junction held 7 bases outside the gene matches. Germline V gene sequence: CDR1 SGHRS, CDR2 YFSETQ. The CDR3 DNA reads TGCGCCAGCAGAAAAATGGGACTAGCGGGAGTCACAGATACGCAGTATTTT. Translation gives CASRKMGLAGVTDTQYF.

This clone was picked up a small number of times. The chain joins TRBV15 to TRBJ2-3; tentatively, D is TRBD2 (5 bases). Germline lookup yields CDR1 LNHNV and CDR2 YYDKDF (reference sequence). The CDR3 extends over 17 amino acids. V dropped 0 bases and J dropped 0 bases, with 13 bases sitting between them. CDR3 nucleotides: TGTGCCACCAGCAGAGATAAAGGAGGTCATAGCACAGATACGCAGTATTTT. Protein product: CATSRDKGGHSTDTQYF.

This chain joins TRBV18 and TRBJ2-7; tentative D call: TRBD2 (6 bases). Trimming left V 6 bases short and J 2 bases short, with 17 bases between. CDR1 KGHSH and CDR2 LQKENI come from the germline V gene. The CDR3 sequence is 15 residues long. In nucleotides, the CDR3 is TGTGCCAGCTCTTCTAACCTGGGGGGTACCTACGAGCAGTACTTC. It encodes CASSSNLGGTYEQYF.

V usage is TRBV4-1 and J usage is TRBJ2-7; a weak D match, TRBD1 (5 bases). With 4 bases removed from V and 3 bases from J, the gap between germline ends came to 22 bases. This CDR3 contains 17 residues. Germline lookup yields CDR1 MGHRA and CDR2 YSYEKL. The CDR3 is CASSLRTTSYELYEQYF. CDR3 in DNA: TGCGCCAGCAGCCTCCGGACAACGAGTTATGAACTCTACGAGCAGTACTTC.

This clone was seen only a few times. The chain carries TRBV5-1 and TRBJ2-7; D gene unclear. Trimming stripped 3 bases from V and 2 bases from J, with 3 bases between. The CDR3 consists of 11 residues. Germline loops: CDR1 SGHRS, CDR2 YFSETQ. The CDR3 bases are TGCGCCAGCAGCTCGGCCTACGAGCAGTACTTC. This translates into CASSSAYEQYF.

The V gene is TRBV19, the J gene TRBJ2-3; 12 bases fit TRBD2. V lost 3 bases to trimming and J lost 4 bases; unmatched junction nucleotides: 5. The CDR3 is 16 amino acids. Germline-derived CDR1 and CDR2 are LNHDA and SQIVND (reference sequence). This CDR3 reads CASSIDLAGGSDTQYF. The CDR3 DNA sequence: TGTGCCAGTAGTATCGATCTAGCGGGAGGGTCAGATACGCAGTATTTT.

CDR3 DNA sequence: TGTGCCAGCTCACCCGGGACAGGGGCTTCTCGCGAGCAGTACTTC. It is translated as CASSPGTGASREQYF. The chain joins TRBV18 to TRBJ2-7; 10 bases fit TRBD1. V shed 3 bases and J 6 bases; nucleotides not matched to a gene: 8. The CDR3 extends over 15 amino acids. Per germline, CDR1 KGHSH and CDR2 LQKENI.

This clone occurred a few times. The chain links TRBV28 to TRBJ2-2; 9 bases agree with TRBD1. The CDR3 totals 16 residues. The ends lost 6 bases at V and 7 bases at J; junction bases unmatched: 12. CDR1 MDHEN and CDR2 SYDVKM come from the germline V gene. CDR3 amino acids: CASSPPGTGFDGELFF. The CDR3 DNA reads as TGTGCCAGCAGCCCTCCCGGGACAGGGTTTGACGGGGAGCTGTTTTTT.

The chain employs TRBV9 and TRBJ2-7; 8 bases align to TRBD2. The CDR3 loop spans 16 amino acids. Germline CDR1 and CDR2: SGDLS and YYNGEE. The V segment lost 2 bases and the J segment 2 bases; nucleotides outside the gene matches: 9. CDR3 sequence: CASSVRETSVTYEQYF. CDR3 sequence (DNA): TGTGCCAGCAGCGTGCGAGAGACTAGCGTTACCTACGAGCAGTACTTC.

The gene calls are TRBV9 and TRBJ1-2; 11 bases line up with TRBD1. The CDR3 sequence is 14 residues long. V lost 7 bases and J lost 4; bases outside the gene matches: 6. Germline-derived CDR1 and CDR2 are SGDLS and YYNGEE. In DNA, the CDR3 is TGTGCCAGCGCAGGACAGGGGGCCCCCTATGGCTACACCTTC. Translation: CASAGQGAPYGYTF.

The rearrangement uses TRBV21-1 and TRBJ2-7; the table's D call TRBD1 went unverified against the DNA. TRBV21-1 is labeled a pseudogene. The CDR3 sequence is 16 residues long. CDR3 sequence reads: CASSKGKRDRAYEQYF. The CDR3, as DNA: TGTGCCAGCAGCAAAGGGAAACGGGACAGGGCTTACGAGCAGTACTTC.

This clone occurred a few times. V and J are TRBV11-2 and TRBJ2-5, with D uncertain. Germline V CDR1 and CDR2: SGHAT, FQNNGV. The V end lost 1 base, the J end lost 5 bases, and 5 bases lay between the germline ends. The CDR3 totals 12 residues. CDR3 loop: CASSLVSETQYF. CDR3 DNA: TGTGCCAGCAGCTTAGTCAGTGAGACCCAGTACTTC. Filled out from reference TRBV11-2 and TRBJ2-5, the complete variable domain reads EAGVAQSPRYKIIEKRQSVAFWCNPISGHATLYWYQQILGQGPKLLIQFQNNGVVDDSQLPKDRFSAERLKGVDSTLKIQPAKLEDSAVYLCASSLVSETQYFGPGTRLLVL.